The clone carrying this T cell receptor (beta chain) has only one observation. The antigen is undetermined. This specimen belongs to a study of post-analysis software for immune sequencing data. Across the whole study: Relapsing-remitting, secondary progressive and progressive-relapsing courses of multiple sclerosis were included.

Study observations and caveats: Strong co-clustering by F measure was evident for samples that had been prepared in the same batch. Multiple sclerosis patients had significantly lower normalized Chao1 diversity than controls. Four or five TRBV segments were significantly more frequent in patients than in controls. TRBV5-6, TRBV5-1 and TRBV20-1 were among these segments.

Libraries were made from TCR beta cDNA, and they carried unique molecular identifiers. Each batch of about 0.85 to 10 million T cells produced some 450,000 cDNA molecules. TCRdb used MiXCR to reprocess the PCR reads, holding one entry per CDR3 protein. Among roughly 410,000 distinct CDR3 sequences listed, around a third were seen once. The CDR3 is made up of 15 amino acids. V lost 5 bases to trimming and J lost 0 bases, with 12 bases between them. Germline V gives CDR1 LNHDA, CDR2 SQIVND (reference sequence). The sequence was obtained from a girl aged 5-17 years with multiple sclerosis. The gene calls are TRBV19 and TRBJ2-3; the D is unclear. The sequenced sample consisted of blood. CDR3 sequence (DNA): TGTGCCAGTAGTGTTCCACACCTTAGCACAGATACGCAGTATTTT. Translating it yields CASSVPHLSTDTQYF.